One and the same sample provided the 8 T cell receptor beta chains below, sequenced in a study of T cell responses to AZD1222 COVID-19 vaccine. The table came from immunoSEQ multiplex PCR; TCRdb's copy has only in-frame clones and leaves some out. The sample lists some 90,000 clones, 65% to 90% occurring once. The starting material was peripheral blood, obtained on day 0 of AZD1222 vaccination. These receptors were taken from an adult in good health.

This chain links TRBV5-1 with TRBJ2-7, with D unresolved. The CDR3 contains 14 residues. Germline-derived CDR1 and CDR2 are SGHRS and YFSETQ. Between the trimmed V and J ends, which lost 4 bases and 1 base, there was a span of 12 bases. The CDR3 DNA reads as TGCGCCAGCAGCCTAGTGACGGAATCCTACGAGCAGTACTTC. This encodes CASSLVTESYEQYF.

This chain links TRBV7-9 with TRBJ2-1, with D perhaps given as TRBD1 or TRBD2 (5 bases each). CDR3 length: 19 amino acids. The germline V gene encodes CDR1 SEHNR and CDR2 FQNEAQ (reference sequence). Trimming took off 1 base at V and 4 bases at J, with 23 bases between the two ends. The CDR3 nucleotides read TGTGCCAGCAGCTTAGGTGAAGGGTGGGGGACCCTGGGTTACAATGAGCAGTTCTTC. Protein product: CASSLGEGWGTLGYNEQFF.

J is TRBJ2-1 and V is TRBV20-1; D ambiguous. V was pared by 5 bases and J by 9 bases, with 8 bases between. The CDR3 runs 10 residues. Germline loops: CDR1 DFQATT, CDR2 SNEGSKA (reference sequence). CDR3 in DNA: TGCAGTGCTCGGCCACTTGAGCAGTTCTTC. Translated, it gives CSARPLEQFF.

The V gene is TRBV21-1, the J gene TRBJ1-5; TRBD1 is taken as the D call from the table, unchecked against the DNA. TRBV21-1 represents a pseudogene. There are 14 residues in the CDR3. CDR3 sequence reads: CASIQGSCNQPQHF. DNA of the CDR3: TGTGCCAGCATACAGGGCTCGTGCAATCAGCCCCAGCATTTT.

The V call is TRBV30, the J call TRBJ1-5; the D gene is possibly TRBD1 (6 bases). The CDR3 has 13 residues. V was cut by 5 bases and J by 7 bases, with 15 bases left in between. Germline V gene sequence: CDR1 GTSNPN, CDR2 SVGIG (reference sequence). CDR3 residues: CAWGPQGMQPQHF. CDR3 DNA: TGTGCCTGGGGACCGCAGGGGATGCAGCCCCAGCATTTT.

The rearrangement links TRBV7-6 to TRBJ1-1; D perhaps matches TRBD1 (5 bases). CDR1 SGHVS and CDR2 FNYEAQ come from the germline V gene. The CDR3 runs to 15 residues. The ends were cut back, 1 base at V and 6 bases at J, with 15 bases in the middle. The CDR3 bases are TGTGCCAGCAGCTTAGTATTCCCGGGGGTCGCTGAAGCTTTCTTT. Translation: CASSLVFPGVAEAFF.

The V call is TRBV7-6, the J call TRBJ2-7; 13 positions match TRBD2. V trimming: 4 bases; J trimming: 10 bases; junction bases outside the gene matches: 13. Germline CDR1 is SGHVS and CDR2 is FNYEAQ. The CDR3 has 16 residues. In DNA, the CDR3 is TGTGCCAGCAGCTCCAGGACTAGCGGGAGCTCCGCCCCTCAGTACTTC. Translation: CASSSRTSGSSAPQYF.

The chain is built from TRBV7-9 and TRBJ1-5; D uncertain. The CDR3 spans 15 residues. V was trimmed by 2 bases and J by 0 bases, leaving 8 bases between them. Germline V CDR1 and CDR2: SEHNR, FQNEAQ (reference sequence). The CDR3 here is CASSLKGSSNQPQHF. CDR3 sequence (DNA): TGTGCCAGCAGCTTAAAAGGGAGTAGCAATCAGCCCCAGCATTTT.